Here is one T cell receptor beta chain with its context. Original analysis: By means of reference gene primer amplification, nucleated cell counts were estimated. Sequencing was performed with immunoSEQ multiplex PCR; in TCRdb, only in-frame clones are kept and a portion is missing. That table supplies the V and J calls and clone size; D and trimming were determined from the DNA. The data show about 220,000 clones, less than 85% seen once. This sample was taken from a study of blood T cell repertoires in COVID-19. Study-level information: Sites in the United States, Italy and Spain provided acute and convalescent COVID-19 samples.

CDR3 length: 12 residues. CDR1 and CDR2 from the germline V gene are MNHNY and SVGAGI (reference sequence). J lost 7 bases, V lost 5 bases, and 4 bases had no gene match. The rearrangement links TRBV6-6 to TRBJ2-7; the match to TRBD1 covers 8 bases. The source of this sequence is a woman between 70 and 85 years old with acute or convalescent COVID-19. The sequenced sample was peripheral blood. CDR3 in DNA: TGTGCCAGCAGTCTCACAGGGGGGGAGCAGTACGTC. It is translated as CASSLTGGEQYV.